This note documents a single T cell receptor beta chain sequence. Its antigen is currently unknown. This record belongs to a study of blood T cells in healthy people across ages. Study conclusions and caveats: There were more naive CD4+ cells and higher diversity in long-lived donors than in aged donors. Estimates drawn from one million T cells were deemed to understate diversity.

The ends lost 5 bases at V and 4 bases at J; junction bases unmatched: 8. Per germline, CDR1 MNHEY and CDR2 SMNVEV (reference sequence). The CDR3 contains 15 residues. A second PCR of 7 to 11 cycles used a sample-barcoded 5' primer and a J-beta primer mix. Each cDNA molecule carried a tag from a template-switch adaptor that contained 12 random nucleotides. TCRdb processed the 5' RACE reads anew with MiXCR; each CDR3 protein has one entry. The sample has 800,000 or so distinct CDR3 sequences, around two thirds seen once. The receptor comes from a man aged 30 to 45 in good health. This chain uses TRBV27 with TRBJ1-5; TRBD1 matches 7 bases. Sequenced input: blood. Here the CDR3 DNA reads TGTGCCAGCAGTCCCCGACAGGGTGAGAATCAGCCCCAGCATTTT. Protein sequence: CASSPRQGENQPQHF.